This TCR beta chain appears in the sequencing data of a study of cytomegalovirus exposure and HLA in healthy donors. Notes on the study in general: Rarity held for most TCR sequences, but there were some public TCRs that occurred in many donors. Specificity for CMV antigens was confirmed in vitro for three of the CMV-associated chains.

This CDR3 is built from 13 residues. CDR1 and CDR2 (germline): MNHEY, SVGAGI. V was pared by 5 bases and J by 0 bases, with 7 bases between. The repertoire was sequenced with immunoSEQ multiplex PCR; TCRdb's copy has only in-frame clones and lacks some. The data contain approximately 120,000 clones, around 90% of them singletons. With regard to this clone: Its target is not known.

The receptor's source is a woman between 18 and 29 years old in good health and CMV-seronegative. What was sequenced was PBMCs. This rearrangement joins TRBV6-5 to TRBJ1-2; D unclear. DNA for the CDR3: TGTGCCAGCAGTCGTACACCTAACTATGGCTACACCTTC. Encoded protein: CASSRTPNYGYTF.